The entry that follows covers one TCR beta chain sequence. An end of the junction differs from the germline gene, which may be a read error. This sample was included in a study of CD8 T cells in Susac syndrome. Bulk CD8+ and CD4+ cells came from magnetic negative isolation; CD8+ TEMRA by FACS. An input of roughly 0.5 to 1 ug of RNA was subjected to reverse transcription using random hexamers. An immunoSEQ multiplex PCR amplified TCR beta CDR3 over 54 Vbeta and 13 Jbeta. TCRdb redid the calling of the immunoSEQ multiplex PCR reads with MiXCR, one entry per CDR3 protein. The sample shows some 260,000 distinct CDR3 sequences, 70% to 90% of them seen only once. The CDR3 length is 13 residues. Germline V gene sequence: CDR1 MNHNS, CDR2 SASEGT.

The chain links TRBV6-1 to TRBJ1-2, with 7 bases fitting TRBD1. The receptor was derived from a human donor with multiple sclerosis. Sequencing was carried out using CD8+ T cells from PBMCs. The CDR3 spells CTSSEGTVYGYTF. CDR3 in DNA: TGTACCAGCAGTGAAGGGACAGTCTATGGCTACACCTTC.